This is a list of T cell receptor beta chains from one sample in a study of T cells in Graves' hyperthyroidism and ophthalmopathy. TCRdb re-analysed the multiplex PCR reads in MiXCR, keeping a single row per CDR3 protein. The sample records 300,000 to 350,000 distinct CDR3 sequences, approximately 16% being singletons. Sequenced sample: blood. Receptors were obtained from a man under 40 with Graves' hyperthyroidism. The CDR3 runs from the conserved cysteine through the conserved F or W. D genes are given only for firm matches. The size of a clone is reported for some rows only, either as once, few or many, or as a class for expanded clones.

clone_size: many
v_call: TRBV27
d_call: TRBD1
j_call: TRBJ2-3
cdr3_aa: CASSPDRGSVGTQYF
cdr3_nt: TGTGCCAGCAGTCCGGACAGGGGGTCGGTTGGTACGCAGTATTTT

clone_size: many
v_call: TRBV12-3/TRBV12-4
d_call: -
j_call: TRBJ1-1
cdr3_aa: CASSPGSANTEAFF
cdr3_nt: TGTGCCAGCAGTCCTGGGAGCGCTAACACTGAAGCTTTCTTT

clone_size: many
v_call: TRBV11-2
d_call: -
j_call: TRBJ2-5
cdr3_aa: CASTAWGQETQYF
cdr3_nt: TGTGCCAGCACCGCATGGGGCCAAGAGACCCAGTACTTC

clone_size: many
v_call: TRBV9
d_call: TRBD1
j_call: TRBJ1-2
cdr3_aa: CASSAGQYYGYTF
cdr3_nt: TGTGCCAGCAGCGCGGGACAGTACTATGGCTACACCTTC

clone_size: many
v_call: TRBV27
d_call: -
j_call: TRBJ1-2
cdr3_aa: CASSFSGYGYTF
cdr3_nt: TGTGCCAGCAGTTTTTCGGGATATGGCTACACCTTC

clone_size: few
v_call: TRBV18
d_call: TRBD2
j_call: TRBJ2-7
cdr3_aa: CASSPRGGSSYEQYF
cdr3_nt: TGTGCCAGCTCACCAAGGGGCGGGAGCTCCTACGAGCAGTACTTC

clone_size: -
v_call: TRBV9
d_call: -
j_call: TRBJ2-2
cdr3_aa: CASSVGSGTTNTGELFF
cdr3_nt: TGTGCCAGCAGCGTAGGGTCAGGGACAACCAACACCGGGGAGCTGTTTTTT

clone_size: once
v_call: TRBV24-1
d_call: -
j_call: TRBJ2-5
cdr3_aa: CATSPPSLETQYF
cdr3_nt: TGTGCCACCTCTCCCCCTAGTTTGGAGACCCAGTACTTC

clone_size: many
v_call: TRBV5-1
d_call: TRBD1
j_call: TRBJ2-5
cdr3_aa: CASSPDLGTGEMAQYF
cdr3_nt: TGCGCCAGCAGCCCCGACTTGGGGACAGGAGAGATGGCCCAGTACTTC

clone_size: few
v_call: TRBV19
d_call: TRBD1
j_call: TRBJ2-7
cdr3_aa: CASSIALWTGVLLGEQYF
cdr3_nt: TGTGCCAGTAGTATAGCCCTCTGGACAGGGGTATTGCTAGGGGAGCAGTACTTC

clone_size: many
v_call: TRBV12-3/TRBV12-4
d_call: -
j_call: TRBJ1-5
cdr3_aa: CASSLGSGAKTQHF
cdr3_nt: TGTGCCAGCAGTTTAGGTTCGGGGGCGAAGACCCAGCATTTT

clone_size: many
v_call: TRBV30
d_call: -
j_call: TRBJ2-7
cdr3_aa: CAWSLGRYEQYF
cdr3_nt: TGTGCCTGGAGTCTAGGGAGGTACGAGCAGTACTTC

clone_size: many
v_call: TRBV5-1
d_call: -
j_call: TRBJ2-7
cdr3_aa: CASSLFPDSSYEQYF
cdr3_nt: TGCGCCAGCAGCTTGTTTCCCGACAGTTCCTACGAGCAGTACTTC

clone_size: few
v_call: TRBV28
d_call: -
j_call: TRBJ1-2
cdr3_aa: CASSFSLGGYTF
cdr3_nt: TGTGCCAGCAGTTTCTCTCTGGGTGGCTACACCTTC

clone_size: few
v_call: TRBV7-3
d_call: -
j_call: TRBJ1-2
cdr3_aa: CASSLGRGGLDGYTF
cdr3_nt: TGTGCCAGCAGCTTAGGCAGGGGCGGACTGGACGGCTACACCTTC

clone_size: many
v_call: TRBV18
d_call: -
j_call: TRBJ2-3
cdr3_aa: CASSLTEKDTQYF
cdr3_nt: TGTGCCAGCTCACTGACAGAGAAAGATACGCAGTATTTT

clone_size: many
v_call: TRBV18
d_call: -
j_call: TRBJ2-1
cdr3_aa: CASSQTHKNEFF
cdr3_nt: TGTGCCAGCTCACAAACTCATAAGAACGAGTTCTTC

clone_size: few
v_call: TRBV2
d_call: -
j_call: TRBJ1-4
cdr3_aa: CASTRTGATNEKLFF
cdr3_nt: TGTGCCAGCACCAGGACGGGCGCAACTAATGAAAAACTGTTTTTT

clone_size: many
v_call: TRBV6-1
d_call: TRBD1
j_call: TRBJ2-5
cdr3_aa: CASSSTGGRETQYF
cdr3_nt: TGTGCCAGCAGTTCGACAGGGGGCAGGGAGACCCAGTACTTC

clone_size: few
v_call: TRBV2
d_call: -
j_call: TRBJ2-3
cdr3_aa: CASQPRQETDTQYF
cdr3_nt: TGTGCCAGTCAACCTAGACAGGAGACAGATACGCAGTATTTT

clone_size: few
v_call: TRBV29-1
d_call: -
j_call: TRBJ1-2
cdr3_aa: CSVGLPLQYGYTF
cdr3_nt: TGCAGCGTTGGACTCCCCCTACAATATGGCTACACCTTC

clone_size: many
v_call: TRBV27
d_call: -
j_call: TRBJ2-7
cdr3_aa: CASSAPGLMYEQYF
cdr3_nt: TGTGCCAGCAGTGCTCCGGGACTCATGTACGAGCAGTACTTC

clone_size: few
v_call: TRBV5-1
d_call: -
j_call: TRBJ2-5
cdr3_aa: CASSLAPGTSQETQYF
cdr3_nt: TGCGCCAGCAGCTTGGCCCCCGGGACGTCGCAAGAGACCCAGTACTTC

clone_size: -
v_call: TRBV24-1
d_call: -
j_call: TRBJ2-2
cdr3_aa: CATSDGGRGDTGELFF
cdr3_nt: TGTGCCACCAGTGACGGTGGAAGGGGCGACACCGGGGAGCTGTTTTTT

clone_size: -
v_call: TRBV20-1
d_call: -
j_call: TRBJ1-2
cdr3_aa: CSASRGSIRNYGYTF
cdr3_nt: TGCAGTGCTAGTCGGGGTAGTATACGTAACTATGGCTACACCTTC

clone_size: -
v_call: TRBV25-1
d_call: TRBD1
j_call: TRBJ2-7
cdr3_aa: CASSPGQGRYEQYF
cdr3_nt: TGTGCCAGCAGTCCGGGACAGGGAAGATACGAGCAGTACTTC

clone_size: many
v_call: TRBV2
d_call: TRBD1
j_call: TRBJ1-5
cdr3_aa: CASSVGQGNQPQHF
cdr3_nt: TGTGCCAGCAGTGTAGGACAGGGCAATCAGCCCCAGCATTTT

clone_size: -
v_call: TRBV24-1
d_call: TRBD2
j_call: TRBJ2-1
cdr3_aa: CATSHGLVGNEQFF
cdr3_nt: TGTGCCACCAGTCACGGACTAGTGGGCAATGAGCAGTTCTTC

clone_size: many
v_call: TRBV7-9
d_call: -
j_call: TRBJ2-3
cdr3_aa: CASSLAGSISTDTQYF
cdr3_nt: TGTGCCAGCAGCTTAGCCGGTTCCATTAGCACAGATACGCAGTATTTT

clone_size: few
v_call: TRBV12-3/TRBV12-4
d_call: -
j_call: TRBJ1-5
cdr3_aa: CASSLIAQPQHF
cdr3_nt: TGTGCCAGCAGTTTAATCGCTCAGCCCCAGCATTTT

clone_size: many
v_call: TRBV30
d_call: TRBD2
j_call: TRBJ2-7
cdr3_aa: CAWSPLATSGAYEQYF
cdr3_nt: TGTGCCTGGAGTCCTCTGGCAACTAGCGGGGCCTACGAGCAGTACTTC

clone_size: many
v_call: TRBV3-1
d_call: -
j_call: TRBJ1-1
cdr3_aa: CASSHEGRGAFF
cdr3_nt: TGTGCCAGCAGCCATGAGGGTAGAGGGGCTTTCTTT

clone_size: many
v_call: TRBV11-2
d_call: -
j_call: TRBJ2-1
cdr3_aa: CASSLIPGPYNEQFF
cdr3_nt: TGTGCCAGCAGCTTAATCCCCGGACCATACAATGAGCAGTTCTTC

clone_size: -
v_call: TRBV20-1
d_call: -
j_call: TRBJ2-1
cdr3_aa: CSASRDGVLNAYNEQFF
cdr3_nt: TGCAGTGCTAGTCGGGACGGAGTTCTGAACGCCTACAATGAGCAGTTCTTC

clone_size: many
v_call: TRBV5-1
d_call: TRBD2
j_call: TRBJ2-1
cdr3_aa: CASRPGLDLSSYNEQFF
cdr3_nt: TGCGCCAGCAGACCCGGACTAGACCTAAGCTCCTACAATGAGCAGTTCTTC

clone_size: many
v_call: TRBV3-1
d_call: -
j_call: TRBJ1-1
cdr3_aa: CASSRGGWEGDTEAFF
cdr3_nt: TGTGCCAGCAGCCGCGGGGGCTGGGAAGGCGACACTGAAGCTTTCTTT

clone_size: once
v_call: TRBV29-1
d_call: TRBD2
j_call: TRBJ2-1
cdr3_aa: CSVVPGRAGTYNEQFF
cdr3_nt: TGCAGCGTTGTTCCCGGGAGGGCCGGAACCTACAATGAGCAGTTCTTC

clone_size: -
v_call: TRBV12-3/TRBV12-4
d_call: -
j_call: TRBJ2-1
cdr3_aa: CASRGTGIYNEQFF
cdr3_nt: TGTGCCAGCAGGGGGACGGGGATCTACAATGAGCAGTTCTTC

clone_size: many
v_call: TRBV6-1
d_call: -
j_call: TRBJ2-5
cdr3_aa: CASSEGRDPETQYF
cdr3_nt: TGTGCCAGCAGTGAAGGTCGCGATCCAGAGACCCAGTACTTC

clone_size: many
v_call: TRBV12-5
d_call: -
j_call: TRBJ2-1
cdr3_aa: CASGQRGLSYNEQFF
cdr3_nt: TGTGCTAGTGGCCAGAGGGGACTGTCCTACAATGAGCAGTTCTTC

clone_size: -
v_call: TRBV28
d_call: -
j_call: TRBJ1-5
cdr3_aa: CASSFSGQTNSNQPQHF
cdr3_nt: TGTGCCAGCAGTTTTTCTGGACAGACAAATAGCAATCAGCCCCAGCATTTT

clone_size: few
v_call: TRBV7-9
d_call: -
j_call: TRBJ2-1
cdr3_aa: CASSSRRGTYNEQFF
cdr3_nt: TGTGCCAGCAGCTCCCGACGGGGCACCTACAATGAGCAGTTCTTC

clone_size: few
v_call: TRBV19
d_call: TRBD1
j_call: TRBJ1-2
cdr3_aa: CASSSTIGQGALYGYTF
cdr3_nt: TGTGCCAGTAGCTCGACTATCGGGCAGGGGGCTCTCTATGGCTACACCTTC

clone_size: few
v_call: TRBV7-8
d_call: TRBD1
j_call: TRBJ2-2
cdr3_aa: CASSQGQANTGELFF
cdr3_nt: TGTGCCAGCAGCCAGGGACAGGCAAACACCGGGGAGCTGTTTTTT

clone_size: many
v_call: TRBV2
d_call: -
j_call: TRBJ2-5
cdr3_aa: CASNNRGGEETQYF
cdr3_nt: TGTGCCAGCAATAATAGAGGCGGGGAAGAGACCCAGTACTTC

clone_size: many
v_call: TRBV11-3
d_call: TRBD1
j_call: TRBJ2-3
cdr3_aa: CPKPGQGGTAIFAEYF
cdr3_nt: TGCCCAAAACCGGGACAGGGGGGGACTGCTATATTCGCGGAGTATTTT

clone_size: many
v_call: TRBV5-6
d_call: TRBD2
j_call: TRBJ2-7
cdr3_aa: CASSWGGQATSYEQYF
cdr3_nt: TGTGCCAGCAGCTGGGGAGGGCAGGCGACCTCCTACGAGCAGTACTTC

clone_size: many
v_call: TRBV11-3
d_call: -
j_call: TRBJ2-5
cdr3_aa: CASRETGGLVKTQYF
cdr3_nt: TGTGCCAGCAGAGAGACAGGGGGACTAGTAAAGACCCAGTACTTC

clone_size: -
v_call: TRBV6-5
d_call: -
j_call: TRBJ1-6
cdr3_aa: CASSYNPDGLASPLHF
cdr3_nt: TGTGCCAGCAGTTACAACCCCGATGGGTTAGCTTCACCCCTCCACTTT

clone_size: many
v_call: TRBV13
d_call: -
j_call: TRBJ2-7
cdr3_aa: CASSLGKGYYEQYF
cdr3_nt: TGTGCCAGCAGCTTAGGCAAGGGATACTACGAGCAGTACTTC

clone_size: -
v_call: TRBV20-1
d_call: -
j_call: TRBJ1-3
cdr3_aa: CSAFPDTGRNTIYF
cdr3_nt: TGCAGTGCTTTCCCGGACACCGGCCGAAACACCATATATTTT

clone_size: many
v_call: TRBV11-2
d_call: TRBD2
j_call: TRBJ2-2
cdr3_aa: CASSSPPQGLALIIPGELFF
cdr3_nt: TGTGCCAGCAGCTCACCCCCCCAGGGACTAGCCCTCATCATTCCCGGGGAGCTGTTTTTT

clone_size: -
v_call: TRBV13
d_call: -
j_call: TRBJ2-5
cdr3_aa: CASSLWFRETQYF
cdr3_nt: TGTGCCAGCAGCTTATGGTTCCGCGAGACCCAGTACTTC

clone_size: -
v_call: TRBV5-1
d_call: TRBD1
j_call: TRBJ2-1
cdr3_aa: CASSLRTGSEQFF
cdr3_nt: TGCGCCAGCAGCTTGCGGACAGGGAGTGAGCAGTTCTTC

clone_size: many
v_call: TRBV18
d_call: -
j_call: TRBJ1-2
cdr3_aa: CASSPGAPDGYTF
cdr3_nt: TGTGCCAGCTCCCCCGGGGCTCCGGATGGCTACACCTTC

clone_size: -
v_call: TRBV18
d_call: TRBD1
j_call: TRBJ1-1
cdr3_aa: CASSPAAGGTEAFF
cdr3_nt: TGTGCCAGCTCACCCGCGGCAGGGGGCACTGAAGCTTTCTTT

clone_size: -
v_call: TRBV29-1
d_call: -
j_call: TRBJ2-1
cdr3_aa: CSVPGLGYNEQFF
cdr3_nt: TGCAGCGTTCCGGGACTGGGATACAATGAGCAGTTCTTC

clone_size: -
v_call: TRBV5-6
d_call: TRBD1
j_call: TRBJ2-2
cdr3_aa: CASGRGRYTGELFF
cdr3_nt: TGTGCCAGCGGCAGGGGGCGGTACACCGGGGAGCTGTTTTTT